These T cell receptor beta chains were read from a single sample in a study of blood T cell repertoires in COVID-19. Measured with immunoSEQ multiplex PCR; TCRdb has only the in-frame clones, and not every one. This sample has more than 200,000 clones, with 81% found just once. The specimen sequenced was peripheral blood. The receptors were sampled from a woman over 75 with acute or convalescent COVID-19. Both conserved end residues are part of each CDR3. D genes are given only for firm matches. Size values are once, few and many counts, or a class for expanded clones, and some rows have none.

V	size	J	D	DNA	CDR3
TRBV3-1/TRBV3-2	.	TRBJ2-5	TRBD1	TGTGCCAGCAGCAACAGGGGGGAAGAGACCCAGTACTTC	CASSNRGEETQYF
TRBV3-1/TRBV3-2	.	TRBJ2-1	TRBD1	TGTGCCAGCAGCTCGACAGGGAGAGTCGGGGATGAGCAGTTCTTC	CASSSTGRVGDEQFF
TRBV5-6	.	TRBJ1-5	TRBD1	TGTGCCAGCAGCTTGGGGACAGGGGTTGCTCAGCCCCAGCATTTT	CASSLGTGVAQPQHF
TRBV7-2	.	TRBJ1-4	.	TGTGCCAGCAGCTTCAGGCATTTTGGGGAAAAACTGTTTTTT	CASSFRHFGEKLFF
TRBV6-1	.	TRBJ1-1	.	TGTGCCAGCAGTGATCAGGGGCACACTGAAGCTTTCTTT	CASSDQGHTEAFF
TRBV6-5	.	TRBJ2-3	TRBD2	TGTGCCACCAAATTGGGGACTAGCGTCGATACGCAGTATTTT	CATKLGTSVDTQYF
TRBV5-1	.	TRBJ1-2	.	TGCGCCAGCAGCTTGGAGTTTCAGTCCTATGGCTACACCTTC	CASSLEFQSYGYTF
TRBV28	once	TRBJ2-1	TRBD2	TGTGCCAGCAGCCTAGCGGGAGGGCCTGGCGAGCAGTTCTTC	CASSLAGGPGEQFF
TRBV5-1	.	TRBJ2-2	TRBD1	TGCGCCAGCAGCCTACAGGGGGCGCACACCGGGGAGCTGTTTTTT	CASSLQGAHTGELFF
TRBV6-5	.	TRBJ2-1	TRBD2	TGTGCCATCACCCCACTGGGACTAGACTATGAGCAGTTCTTC	CAITPLGLDYEQFF
TRBV18	.	TRBJ1-1	TRBD1	TGTGCCAGCTCACTAAGGAAACAGGGGGCGACTTCCACTGAAGCTTTCTTT	CASSLRKQGATSTEAFF
TRBV6-5	.	TRBJ1-2	TRBD1	TGTGCCAGCAGGCGGACAGGCCTTAACTATGGCTACACCTTC	CASRRTGLNYGYTF
TRBV7-2	.	TRBJ2-1	.	TGTGCCAGCAGCCGCTGGGAGAGCTACAATGAGCAGTTCTTC	CASSRWESYNEQFF
TRBV7-2	.	TRBJ1-5	.	TGTGCCAGCAGCTTAGGGGGTGAGGGCCAGAATCAGCCCCAGCATTTT	CASSLGGEGQNQPQHF